Here is one TCR beta chain with its context. After thawing and overnight rest, PBMC were stained with GMM-loaded CD1B tetramer, viability dye and anti-CD3 for sorting. The lipid loaded on the CD1B tetramers was C32 glucose monomycolate from Rhodococcus equi. The CDR3 length is 15 residues. The germline V gene has CDR1 SGHNT and CDR2 YYREEE (reference sequence). V was trimmed by 0 bases and J by 3 bases, leaving 13 bases between them. The data stem from a study of T cells in tuberculosis. Turning to the study itself: The T cells targeted glucose monomycolate, a mycobacterial lipid, via CD1B. Findings and caveats of the study: Low-affinity CD1B-GMM tetramer-binding T cells may have been missed.

The repertoire was sequenced with immunoSEQ multiplex PCR; TCRdb's copy has only in-frame clones and lacks some. The data show more than 70,000 clones, approximately 90% seen once. The J gene is TRBJ2-7, the V gene TRBV5-4; tentative D call: TRBD2 (6 bases). Sequenced material: CD1b-GMM tetramer-negative cells sorted from PBMCs. This TCR was recovered from an adult woman with latent tuberculosis. CDR3 DNA: TGTGCCAGCAGCTTGGGAGGATCCGGGGGCTACGAGCAGTACTTC. It specifies CASSLGGSGGYEQYF.